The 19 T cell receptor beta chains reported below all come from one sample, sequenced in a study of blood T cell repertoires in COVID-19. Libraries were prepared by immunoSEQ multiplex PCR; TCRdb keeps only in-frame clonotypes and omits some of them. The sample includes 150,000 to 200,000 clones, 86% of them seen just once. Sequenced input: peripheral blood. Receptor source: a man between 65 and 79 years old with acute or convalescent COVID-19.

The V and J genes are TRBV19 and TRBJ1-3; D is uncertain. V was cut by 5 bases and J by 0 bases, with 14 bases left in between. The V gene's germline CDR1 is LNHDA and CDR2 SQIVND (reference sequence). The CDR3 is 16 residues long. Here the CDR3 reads CASSVSGIYSGNTIYF. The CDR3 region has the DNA TGTGCCAGTAGTGTTTCGGGGATATACTCTGGAAACACCATATATTTT.

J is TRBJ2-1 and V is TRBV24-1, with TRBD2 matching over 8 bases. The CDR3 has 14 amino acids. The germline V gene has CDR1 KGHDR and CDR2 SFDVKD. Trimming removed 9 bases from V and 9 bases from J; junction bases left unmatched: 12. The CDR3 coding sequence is TGTGCCACCTGGAAAGCGGGGGTAATTGGTGAGCAGTTCTTC. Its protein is CATWKAGVIGEQFF.

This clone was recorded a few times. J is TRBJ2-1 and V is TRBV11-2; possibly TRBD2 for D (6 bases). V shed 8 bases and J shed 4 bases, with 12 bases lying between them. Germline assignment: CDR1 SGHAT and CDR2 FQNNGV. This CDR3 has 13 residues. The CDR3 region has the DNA TGTGCCAGCGCCCGGGACTCTTACAATGAGCAGTTCTTC. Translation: CASARDSYNEQFF.

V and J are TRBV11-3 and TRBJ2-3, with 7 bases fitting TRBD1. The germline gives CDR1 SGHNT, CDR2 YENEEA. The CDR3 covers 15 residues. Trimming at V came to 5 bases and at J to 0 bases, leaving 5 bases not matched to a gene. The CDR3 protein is CASSTRDSSTDTQYF. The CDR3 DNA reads TGTGCCAGCAGCACCCGGGACAGCAGCACAGATACGCAGTATTTT.

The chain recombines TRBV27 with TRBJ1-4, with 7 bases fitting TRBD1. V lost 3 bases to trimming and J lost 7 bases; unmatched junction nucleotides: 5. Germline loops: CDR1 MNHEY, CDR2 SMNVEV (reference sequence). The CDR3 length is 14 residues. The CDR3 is CASSFRSGGEKLFF. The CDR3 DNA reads TGTGCCAGCAGTTTTAGGTCAGGGGGTGAAAAACTGTTTTTT.

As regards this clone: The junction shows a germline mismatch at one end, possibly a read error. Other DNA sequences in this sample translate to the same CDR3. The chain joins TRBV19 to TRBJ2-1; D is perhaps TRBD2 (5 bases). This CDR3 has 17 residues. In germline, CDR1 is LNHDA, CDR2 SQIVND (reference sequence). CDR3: CASSIEGLRPSYNEQFF. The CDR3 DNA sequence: TGTGCTAGTAGTATAGAGGGCCTCCGCCCGTCCTACAATGAGCAGTTCTTC.

The CDR3 region is CATSGGGTLETQYF. The DNA of the CDR3 is TGTGCCACCAGTGGCGGGGGAACTTTAGAGACCCAGTACTTC. The chain combines TRBV24-1 with TRBJ2-5; 7 bases agree with TRBD2. Germline V gives CDR1 KGHDR, CDR2 SFDVKD. Germline trimming cut 5 bases from V and 4 bases from J; bases unmatched to any gene: 6. This CDR3 has 14 residues.

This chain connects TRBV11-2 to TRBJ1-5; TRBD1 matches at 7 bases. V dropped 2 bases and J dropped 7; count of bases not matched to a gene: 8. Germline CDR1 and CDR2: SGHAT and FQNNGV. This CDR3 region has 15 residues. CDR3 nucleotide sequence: TGTGCCAGCAGCTTAAGAGGAGGGGGCGGACAGCCCCAGCATTTT. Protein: CASSLRGGGGQPQHF.

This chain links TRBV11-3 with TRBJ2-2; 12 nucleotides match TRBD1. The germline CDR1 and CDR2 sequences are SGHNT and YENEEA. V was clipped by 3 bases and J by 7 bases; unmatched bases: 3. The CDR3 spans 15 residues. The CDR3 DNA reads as TGTGCCAGCAGCTTGGGACAGGGGGCCGGCGGGGAGCTGTTTTTT. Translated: CASSLGQGAGGELFF.

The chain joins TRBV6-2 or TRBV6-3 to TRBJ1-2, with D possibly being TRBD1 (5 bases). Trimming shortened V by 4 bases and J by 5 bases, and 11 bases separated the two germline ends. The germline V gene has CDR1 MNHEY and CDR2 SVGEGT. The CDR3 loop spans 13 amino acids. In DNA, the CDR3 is TGTGCCAGCAGTTCCAGGGCTTTGTATGGCTACACCTTC. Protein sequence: CASSSRALYGYTF.

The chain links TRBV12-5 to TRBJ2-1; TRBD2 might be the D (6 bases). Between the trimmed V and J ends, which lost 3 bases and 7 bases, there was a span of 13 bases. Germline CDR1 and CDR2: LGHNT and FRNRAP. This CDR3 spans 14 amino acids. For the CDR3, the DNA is TGTGCTAGTGGTTTCCGGCGGGATGGGAATGAGCAGTTCTTC. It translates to CASGFRRDGNEQFF. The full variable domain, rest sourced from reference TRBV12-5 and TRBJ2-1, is DARVTQTPRHKVTEMGQEVTMRCQPILGHNTVFWYRQTMMQGLELLAYFRNRAPLDDSGMPKDRFSAEMPDATLATLKIQPSEPRDSAVYFCASGFRRDGNEQFFGPGTRLTVL.

CDR3 sequence (DNA): TGCGCCAGCAGACAGGGACAGGGGGCCGGTTCACCCCTCCACTTT. Its translation is CASRQGQGAGSPLHF. The J gene is TRBJ1-6, the V gene TRBV5-1, with 12 bases aligning to TRBD1. J lost 9 bases, V lost 5 bases, and 6 bases had no gene match. The CDR3 has 15 residues. Germline V lookup: CDR1 SGHRS, CDR2 YFSETQ.

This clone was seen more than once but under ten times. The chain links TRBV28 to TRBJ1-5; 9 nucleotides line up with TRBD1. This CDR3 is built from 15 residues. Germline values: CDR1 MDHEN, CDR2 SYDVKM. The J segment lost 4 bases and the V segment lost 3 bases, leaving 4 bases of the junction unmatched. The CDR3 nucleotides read TGTGCCAGCAGTTTTGGGGGACAGGGAAATCAGCCCCAGCATTTT. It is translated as CASSFGGQGNQPQHF. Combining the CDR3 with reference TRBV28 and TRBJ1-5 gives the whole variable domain DVKVTQSSRYLVKRTGEKVFLECVQDMDHENMFWYRQDPGLGLRLIYFSYDVKMKEKGDIPEGYSVSREKKERFSLILESASTNQTSMYLCASSFGGQGNQPQHFGDGTRLSIL.

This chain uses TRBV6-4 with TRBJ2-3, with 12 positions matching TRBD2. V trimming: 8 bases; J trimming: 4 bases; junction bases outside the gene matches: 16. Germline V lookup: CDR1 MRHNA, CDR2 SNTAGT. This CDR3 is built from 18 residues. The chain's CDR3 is CASFRLAGVYKGPDTQYF. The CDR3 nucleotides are TGTGCCAGCTTCCGACTAGCGGGAGTGTACAAAGGTCCAGATACGCAGTATTTT.

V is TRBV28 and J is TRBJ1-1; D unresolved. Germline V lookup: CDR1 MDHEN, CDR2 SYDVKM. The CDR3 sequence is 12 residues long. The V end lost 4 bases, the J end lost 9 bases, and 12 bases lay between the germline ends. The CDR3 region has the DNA TGTGCCAGCAGTTCACCTGAGAGAAAAGCTTTCTTT. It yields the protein CASSSPERKAFF.

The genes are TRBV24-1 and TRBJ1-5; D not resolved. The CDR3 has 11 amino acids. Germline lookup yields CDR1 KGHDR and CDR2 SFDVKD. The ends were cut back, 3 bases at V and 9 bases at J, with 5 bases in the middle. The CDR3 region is CATSDGGPQHF. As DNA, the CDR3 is TGTGCCACCAGTGATGGAGGGCCCCAGCATTTT.

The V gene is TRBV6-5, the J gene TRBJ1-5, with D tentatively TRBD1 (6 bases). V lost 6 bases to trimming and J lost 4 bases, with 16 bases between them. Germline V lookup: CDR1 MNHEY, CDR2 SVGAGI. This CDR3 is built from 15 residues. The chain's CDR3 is CASRNGQPGNQPQHF. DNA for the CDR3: TGTGCCAGCAGAAACGGACAGCCGGGGAATCAGCCCCAGCATTTT.

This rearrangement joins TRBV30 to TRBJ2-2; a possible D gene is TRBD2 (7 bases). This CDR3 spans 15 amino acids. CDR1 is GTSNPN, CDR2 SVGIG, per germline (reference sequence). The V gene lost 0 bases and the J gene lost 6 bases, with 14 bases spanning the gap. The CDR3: CAWSVTGGESGELFF. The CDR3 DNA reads TGTGCCTGGAGTGTAACGGGGGGCGAGTCCGGGGAGCTGTTTTTT.

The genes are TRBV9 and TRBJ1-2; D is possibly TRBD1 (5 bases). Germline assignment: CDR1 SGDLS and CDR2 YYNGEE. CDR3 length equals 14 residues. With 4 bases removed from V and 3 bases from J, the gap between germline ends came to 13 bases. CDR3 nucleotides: TGTGCCAGCAGCCCAAGGGGCGCAGACTATGGCTACACCTTC. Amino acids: CASSPRGADYGYTF.